This T cell receptor (beta chain) is drawn from a study of shared clonotypes between healthy human individuals. V lost 6 bases and J lost 1, with 21 bases in between. The germline gives CDR1 SEHNR, CDR2 FQNEAQ (reference sequence). The CDR3 extends over 17 amino acids. This clone was recorded a few times. The assay used deep level. Several immunoSEQ plates received, in even portions, the genomic DNA of each subset. Using immunoSEQ multiplex PCR, the repertoire was profiled, and TCRdb retains in-frame clones only, with some absent. The repertoire holds roughly 640,000 clones, with approximately 79% as singletons.

The sequencing sample was made of memory CD4+ T cells sorted from blood. Subset denoted: CD45RA-negative fraction. The chain combines TRBV7-9 with TRBJ1-1; D remains ambiguous. This receptor was obtained from a woman aged 30 to 39 in good health. CDR3 nucleotides: TGTGCCAGCAGTCCGGACTCCTCGCGTCTCTGGAACACTGAAGCTTTCTTT. Translated, it gives CASSPDSSRLWNTEAFF.